One sample yielded the 17 T cell receptor beta chains listed below, sequenced in a study of blood T cell repertoires in COVID-19. Only in-frame clones appear in the TCRdb table, and some are missing; sequencing was by immunoSEQ multiplex PCR. The table lists fewer than 500,000 clones, just over 85% of them singletons. The sequencing sample was made of peripheral blood. Every receptor here comes from a woman aged 25 to 45 with active or convalescent COVID-19.

Only a few counts were recorded for this clone. The V call is TRBV5-1, the J call TRBJ1-1; D unresolved. Germline CDR1 and CDR2: SGHRS and YFSETQ. The CDR3 covers 12 residues. V was pared by 2 bases and J by 1 base, with 3 bases between. CDR3 DNA sequence: TGCGCCAGCAGCTTTCAGAACACTGAAGCTTTCTTT. Translating gives CASSFQNTEAFF.

The chain joins TRBV7-8 to TRBJ2-2; 10 bases agree with TRBD2. The CDR3 is 15 residues long. The V segment lost 5 bases and the J segment 4 bases; nucleotides outside the gene matches: 4. The germline gives CDR1 SGHVS, CDR2 FQNEAQ. The CDR3 DNA reads TGTGCCAGCAGCCGTAGCGGGAGGCCCACCGGGGAGCTGTTTTTT. Translating gives CASSRSGRPTGELFF.

The rearrangement joins TRBV14 to TRBJ2-7, with 9 bases fitting TRBD1. With 5 bases clipped from V and 3 bases from J, the junction kept 5 bases outside the gene matches. Germline values: CDR1 SGHDN, CDR2 FVKESK. The CDR3 totals 14 residues. CDR3 DNA: TGTGCCAGCAGCGCCGGGACAGGGCGCTACGAGCAGTACTTC. As protein: CASSAGTGRYEQYF.

The rearrangement uses TRBV19 and TRBJ1-1; 7 bases agree with TRBD1. CDR3 length: 15 residues. Germline values: CDR1 LNHDA, CDR2 SQIVND (reference sequence). V shed 5 bases and J 5 bases; nucleotides not matched to a gene: 11. This CDR3 reads CASSSSGGPRTEAFF. CDR3 coding DNA: TGTGCCAGTAGTTCGTCAGGGGGGCCTCGGACTGAAGCTTTCTTT.

This clone showed up just once. The chain recombines TRBV4-1 with TRBJ1-1; D is possibly TRBD1 (5 bases). Germline V gene data show CDR1 as MGHRA and CDR2 as YSYEKL. V was clipped by 4 bases and J by 3 bases, with 9 bases between them. The CDR3 extends over 13 amino acids. CDR3 in amino acids: CASSPQGDTEAFF. CDR3 bases: TGCGCCAGCAGCCCTCAGGGTGACACTGAAGCTTTCTTT.

This chain connects TRBV7-2 to TRBJ2-2; D remains unclear. The germline V and J ends were trimmed by 3 bases and 4 bases, with 12 bases remaining between them. Germline CDR1 SGHTA, CDR2 FQGNSA. The CDR3 runs to 15 residues. The CDR3 region has the DNA TGTGCCAGCAGCTTCCTAGAATATCCCACCGGGGAGCTGTTTTTT. Amino acids: CASSFLEYPTGELFF.

The table lists this clone with a count of one. The chain employs TRBV18 and TRBJ1-5; D not resolved. Trimming removed 2 bases from V and 2 bases from J, with 7 bases in between. Germline V gives CDR1 KGHSH, CDR2 LQKENI. This CDR3 region has 14 residues. The CDR3 DNA follows: TGTGCCAGCTCACCATTGAGGGGCAATCAGCCCCAGCATTTT. Translated: CASSPLRGNQPQHF. Filled out from reference TRBV18 and TRBJ1-5, the complete variable domain reads NAGVMQNPRHLVRRRGQEARLRCSPMKGHSHVYWYRQLPEEGLKFMVYLQKENIIDESGMPKERFSAEFPKEGPSILRIQQVVRGDSAAYFCASSPLRGNQPQHFGDGTRLSIL.

The rearrangement links TRBV9 to TRBJ1-1; maybe TRBD1 (5 bases). Germline CDR1 reads SGDLS; CDR2 reads YYNGEE. Trimming removed 1 base at V and 1 base at J, with 8 bases between. The CDR3 has 14 residues. CDR3 residues: CASSVWRGNTEAFF. The CDR3 DNA reads TGTGCCAGCAGCGTATGGAGGGGGAACACTGAAGCTTTCTTT.

The genes are TRBV28 and TRBJ2-7, with unresolved D. This CDR3 comprises 14 residues. Germline loops: CDR1 MDHEN, CDR2 SYDVKM. Deletions cut 3 bases from V and 2 bases from J, with 11 bases between. The CDR3 nucleotides are TGTGCCAGCAGTTTCTTTGTAGGAGCCTACGAGCAGTACTTC. Its translation is CASSFFVGAYEQYF.

This clone was found once. The chain is built from TRBV4-1 and TRBJ2-1; D might be TRBD1 (5 bases). V dropped 5 bases and J dropped 5 bases, with 7 bases sitting between them. Per the germline V gene, CDR1 is MGHRA and CDR2 is YSYEKL. The CDR3 has 12 amino acids. CDR3 loop: CASSSQDNEQFF. For the CDR3, the DNA is TGCGCCAGCAGCTCACAGGACAATGAGCAGTTCTTC.

The chain employs TRBV7-6 and TRBJ2-1; 8 bases are shared with TRBD1. The CDR3 sequence is 16 residues long. V was clipped by 5 bases and J by 3 bases; unmatched bases: 9. CDR1 is SGHVS and CDR2 is FNYEAQ in the germline V gene. In nucleotides, the CDR3 is TGTGCCAGCAGCCAACCGACAGGGGAAGACTACAATGAGCAGTTCTTC. Its translation is CASSQPTGEDYNEQFF.

This clone has a single count. V gene TRBV7-9 combines with J gene TRBJ2-3; TRBD2 agrees at 11 bases. There are 17 residues in the CDR3. Germline-derived CDR1 and CDR2 are SEHNR and FQNEAQ (reference sequence). Unmatched junction bases numbered 5, after V lost 1 base and J lost 2 bases. The CDR3 DNA reads as TGTGCCAGCAGCTTAGGCCCTAGCGGGGGGCCCACAGATACGCAGTATTTT. Amino acid sequence: CASSLGPSGGPTDTQYF.

The chain joins TRBV23-1 to TRBJ2-2, with D perhaps matching TRBD1 (6 bases). TRBV23-1 carries the ORF label, with uncertain function. The germline V and J ends were trimmed by 2 bases and 2 bases, with 12 bases remaining between them. The CDR3 is made up of 16 amino acids. In nucleotides, the CDR3 is TGCGCCAGCAGTCAAATACGGGACACAAACACCGGGGAGCTGTTTTTT. Encoded protein: CASSQIRDTNTGELFF.

V gene TRBV6-4 combines with J gene TRBJ1-3; 7 nucleotides line up with TRBD1. The CDR3 totals 16 residues. V dropped 0 bases and J dropped 7; count of bases not matched to a gene: 9. The germline CDR1 and CDR2 sequences are MRHNA and SNTAGT. CDR3: CASSDSPDRIGNTIYF. The CDR3 bases are TGTGCCAGCAGTGACTCGCCGGACAGGATCGGGAACACCATATATTTT.

V is TRBV18 and J is TRBJ1-6; 12 nucleotides agree with TRBD1. This CDR3 contains 15 residues. The V segment lost 3 bases and the J segment 10 bases; nucleotides outside the gene matches: 4. Germline CDR1 reads KGHSH; CDR2 reads LQKENI. As DNA, the CDR3 is TGTGCCAGCTCACCGGGGACAGGGGGCCTCTCACCCCTCCACTTT. It encodes CASSPGTGGLSPLHF.

V and J are TRBV7-2 and TRBJ1-5, with D unresolved. CDR1 is SGHTA, CDR2 FQGNSA, per germline. V was trimmed by 5 bases and J by 6 bases, leaving 14 bases between them. The CDR3 spans 14 residues. The CDR3 region is CASSPPRAGQPQHF. The CDR3 bases are TGTGCCAGCAGCCCCCCCCGGGCGGGTCAGCCCCAGCATTTT.

CDR3 region: CASSMGEQDTQYF. CDR3 coding DNA: TGTGCCAGTAGTATGGGAGAGCAGGATACGCAGTATTTT. The J gene is TRBJ2-3, the V gene TRBV19; perhaps TRBD2 as D (5 bases). Trimming removed 3 bases from V and 6 bases from J, with 10 bases in between. The germline V gene encodes CDR1 LNHDA and CDR2 SQIVND (reference sequence). This CDR3 has 13 amino acids.